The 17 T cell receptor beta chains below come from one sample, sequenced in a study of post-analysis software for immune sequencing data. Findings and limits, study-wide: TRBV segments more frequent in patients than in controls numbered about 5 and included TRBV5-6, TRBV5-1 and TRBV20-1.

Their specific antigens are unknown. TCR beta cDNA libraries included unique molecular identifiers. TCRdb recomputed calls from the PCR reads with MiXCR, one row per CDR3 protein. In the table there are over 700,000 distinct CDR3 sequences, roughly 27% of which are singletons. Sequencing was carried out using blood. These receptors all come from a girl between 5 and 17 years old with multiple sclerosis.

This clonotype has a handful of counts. CDR3 in amino acids: CSVDGNYGYTF. For the CDR3, the DNA is TGCAGCGTGGACGGAAACTATGGCTACACCTTC. The rearrangement links TRBV29-1 to TRBJ1-2; D remains ambiguous. CDR3 size: 11 residues. Between the trimmed V and J ends, which lost 6 bases and 2 bases, there was a span of 7 bases. Germline lookup yields CDR1 SQVTM and CDR2 ANQGSEA.

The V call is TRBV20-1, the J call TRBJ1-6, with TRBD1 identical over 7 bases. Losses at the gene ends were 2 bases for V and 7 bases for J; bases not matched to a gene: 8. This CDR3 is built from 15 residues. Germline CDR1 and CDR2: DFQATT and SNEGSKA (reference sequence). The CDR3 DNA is TGCAGTGCTAGAACCCGACAGGGAGGGAATTCACCCCTCCACTTT. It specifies CSARTRQGGNSPLHF.

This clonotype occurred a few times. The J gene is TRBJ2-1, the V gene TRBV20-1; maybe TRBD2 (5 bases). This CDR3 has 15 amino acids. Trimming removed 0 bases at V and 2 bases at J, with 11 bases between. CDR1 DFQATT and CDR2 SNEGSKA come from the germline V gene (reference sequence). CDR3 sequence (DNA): TGCAGTGCTAGAGAAACCGGACTTACCTACAATGAGCAGTTCTTC. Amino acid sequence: CSARETGLTYNEQFF.

CDR3 protein: CASSWSTGSVAFF. The CDR3 coding sequence is TGTGCCAGCAGCTGGAGCACAGGGTCCGTAGCTTTCTTT. This chain joins TRBV7-2 and TRBJ1-1; a possible D gene is TRBD1 (6 bases). This CDR3 is built from 13 residues. The germline gives CDR1 SGHTA, CDR2 FQGNSA. V was shortened by 4 bases and J by 10 bases, with 16 bases between the two germline ends.

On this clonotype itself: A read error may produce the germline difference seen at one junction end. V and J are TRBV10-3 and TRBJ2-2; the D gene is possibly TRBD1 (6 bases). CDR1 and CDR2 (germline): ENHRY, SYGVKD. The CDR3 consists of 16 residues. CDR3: CAIGQSGTTNTEELFF. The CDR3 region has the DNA TGTGCCATCGGCCAGTCCGGGACAACTAACACCGAGGAGCTGTTTTTT.

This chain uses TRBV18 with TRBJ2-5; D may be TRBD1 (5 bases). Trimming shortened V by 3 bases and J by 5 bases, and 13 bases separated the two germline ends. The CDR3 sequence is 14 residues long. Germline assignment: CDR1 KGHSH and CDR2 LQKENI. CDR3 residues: CASSPPSAGETQYF. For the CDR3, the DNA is TGTGCCAGCTCACCGCCTTCGGCAGGGGAGACCCAGTACTTC.

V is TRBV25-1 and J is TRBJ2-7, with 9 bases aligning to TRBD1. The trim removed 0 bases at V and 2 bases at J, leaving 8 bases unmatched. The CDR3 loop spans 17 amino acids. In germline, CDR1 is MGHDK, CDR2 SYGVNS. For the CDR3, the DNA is TGTGCCAGCAGTGAATATTTGAGGGACAGGGAGACCTACGAGCAGTACTTC. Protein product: CASSEYLRDRETYEQYF.

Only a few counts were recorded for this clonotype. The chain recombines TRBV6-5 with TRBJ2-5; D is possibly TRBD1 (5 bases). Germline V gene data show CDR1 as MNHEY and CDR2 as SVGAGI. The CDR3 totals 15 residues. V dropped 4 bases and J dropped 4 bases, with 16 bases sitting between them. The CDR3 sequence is CASSLAGSRGETQYF. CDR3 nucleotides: TGTGCCAGCAGTTTAGCAGGGTCGAGAGGAGAGACCCAGTACTTC.

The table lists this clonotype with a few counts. The CDR3 coding sequence is TGCAGTGCTGCGGGGGCGCCCAATCAGCCCCAGCATTTT. Amino acids: CSAAGAPNQPQHF. The genes are TRBV20-1 and TRBJ1-5; TRBD1 might be the D (6 bases). The CDR3 loop spans 13 amino acids. The germline CDR1 and CDR2 sequences are DFQATT and SNEGSKA (reference sequence). V was shortened by 5 bases and J by 3 bases, with 11 bases between the two germline ends.

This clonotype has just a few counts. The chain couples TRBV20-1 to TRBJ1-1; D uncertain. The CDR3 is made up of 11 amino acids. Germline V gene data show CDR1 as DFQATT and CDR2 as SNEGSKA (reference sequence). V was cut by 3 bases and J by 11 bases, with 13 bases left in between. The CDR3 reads CSASPRTEAFF. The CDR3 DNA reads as TGCAGTGCTAGCCCCCGGACGGAGGCTTTCTTT.

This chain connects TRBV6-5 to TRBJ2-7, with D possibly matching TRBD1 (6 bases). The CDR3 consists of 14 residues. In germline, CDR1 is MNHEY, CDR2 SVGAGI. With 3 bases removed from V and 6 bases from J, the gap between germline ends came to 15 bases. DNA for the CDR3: TGTGCCAGCAGTTATTCGCACAGGGCCTGCGAGCAGTACTTC. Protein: CASSYSHRACEQYF.

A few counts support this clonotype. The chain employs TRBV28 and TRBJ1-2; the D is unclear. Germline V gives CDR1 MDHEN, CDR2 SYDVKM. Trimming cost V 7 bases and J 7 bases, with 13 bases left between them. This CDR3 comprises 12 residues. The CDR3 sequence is CASTLRVGGYTF. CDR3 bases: TGTGCCAGCACCCTTCGGGTGGGTGGCTACACCTTC.

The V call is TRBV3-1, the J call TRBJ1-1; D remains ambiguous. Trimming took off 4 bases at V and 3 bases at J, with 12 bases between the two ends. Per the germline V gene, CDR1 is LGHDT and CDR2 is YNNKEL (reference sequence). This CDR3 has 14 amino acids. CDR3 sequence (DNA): TGTGCCAGCAGCCGTCAGGTTGGGGACACTGAAGCTTTCTTT. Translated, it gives CASSRQVGDTEAFF.

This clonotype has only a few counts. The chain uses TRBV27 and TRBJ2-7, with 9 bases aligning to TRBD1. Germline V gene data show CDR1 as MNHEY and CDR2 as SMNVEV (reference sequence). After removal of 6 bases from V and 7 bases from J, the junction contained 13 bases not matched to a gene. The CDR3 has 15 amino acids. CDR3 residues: CASSKPGTGTWEQYF. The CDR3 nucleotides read TGTGCCAGCAGCAAGCCCGGGACAGGGACATGGGAGCAGTACTTC.

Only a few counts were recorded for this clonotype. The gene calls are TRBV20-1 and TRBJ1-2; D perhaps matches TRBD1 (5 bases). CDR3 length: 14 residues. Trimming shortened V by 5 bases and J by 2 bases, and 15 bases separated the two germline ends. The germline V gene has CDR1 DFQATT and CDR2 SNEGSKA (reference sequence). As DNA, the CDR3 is TGCAGTGCTTCCCCGGGGGACTTAAACTATGGCTACACCTTC. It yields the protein CSASPGDLNYGYTF.

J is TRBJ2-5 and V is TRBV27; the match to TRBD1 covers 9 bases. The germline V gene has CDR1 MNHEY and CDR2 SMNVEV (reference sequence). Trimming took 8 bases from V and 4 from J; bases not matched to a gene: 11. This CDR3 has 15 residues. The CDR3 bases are TGTGCCAGCTGGCACGGACAGGGGTTTGGAGAGACCCAGTACTTC. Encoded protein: CASWHGQGFGETQYF.

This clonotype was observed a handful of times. The CDR3 DNA sequence: TGTGCCAGCAGTTACCGGAGCGGGGGCCGGGGAGAGACCCAGTACTTC. It yields the protein CASSYRSGGRGETQYF. The rearrangement links TRBV6-6 to TRBJ2-5; 8 bases match TRBD2. The CDR3 covers 16 residues. The V gene end was trimmed by 2 bases and the J gene end by 4 bases; junction bases not matched to a gene: 9. From germline, CDR1 is MNHNY and CDR2 SVGAGI (reference sequence).